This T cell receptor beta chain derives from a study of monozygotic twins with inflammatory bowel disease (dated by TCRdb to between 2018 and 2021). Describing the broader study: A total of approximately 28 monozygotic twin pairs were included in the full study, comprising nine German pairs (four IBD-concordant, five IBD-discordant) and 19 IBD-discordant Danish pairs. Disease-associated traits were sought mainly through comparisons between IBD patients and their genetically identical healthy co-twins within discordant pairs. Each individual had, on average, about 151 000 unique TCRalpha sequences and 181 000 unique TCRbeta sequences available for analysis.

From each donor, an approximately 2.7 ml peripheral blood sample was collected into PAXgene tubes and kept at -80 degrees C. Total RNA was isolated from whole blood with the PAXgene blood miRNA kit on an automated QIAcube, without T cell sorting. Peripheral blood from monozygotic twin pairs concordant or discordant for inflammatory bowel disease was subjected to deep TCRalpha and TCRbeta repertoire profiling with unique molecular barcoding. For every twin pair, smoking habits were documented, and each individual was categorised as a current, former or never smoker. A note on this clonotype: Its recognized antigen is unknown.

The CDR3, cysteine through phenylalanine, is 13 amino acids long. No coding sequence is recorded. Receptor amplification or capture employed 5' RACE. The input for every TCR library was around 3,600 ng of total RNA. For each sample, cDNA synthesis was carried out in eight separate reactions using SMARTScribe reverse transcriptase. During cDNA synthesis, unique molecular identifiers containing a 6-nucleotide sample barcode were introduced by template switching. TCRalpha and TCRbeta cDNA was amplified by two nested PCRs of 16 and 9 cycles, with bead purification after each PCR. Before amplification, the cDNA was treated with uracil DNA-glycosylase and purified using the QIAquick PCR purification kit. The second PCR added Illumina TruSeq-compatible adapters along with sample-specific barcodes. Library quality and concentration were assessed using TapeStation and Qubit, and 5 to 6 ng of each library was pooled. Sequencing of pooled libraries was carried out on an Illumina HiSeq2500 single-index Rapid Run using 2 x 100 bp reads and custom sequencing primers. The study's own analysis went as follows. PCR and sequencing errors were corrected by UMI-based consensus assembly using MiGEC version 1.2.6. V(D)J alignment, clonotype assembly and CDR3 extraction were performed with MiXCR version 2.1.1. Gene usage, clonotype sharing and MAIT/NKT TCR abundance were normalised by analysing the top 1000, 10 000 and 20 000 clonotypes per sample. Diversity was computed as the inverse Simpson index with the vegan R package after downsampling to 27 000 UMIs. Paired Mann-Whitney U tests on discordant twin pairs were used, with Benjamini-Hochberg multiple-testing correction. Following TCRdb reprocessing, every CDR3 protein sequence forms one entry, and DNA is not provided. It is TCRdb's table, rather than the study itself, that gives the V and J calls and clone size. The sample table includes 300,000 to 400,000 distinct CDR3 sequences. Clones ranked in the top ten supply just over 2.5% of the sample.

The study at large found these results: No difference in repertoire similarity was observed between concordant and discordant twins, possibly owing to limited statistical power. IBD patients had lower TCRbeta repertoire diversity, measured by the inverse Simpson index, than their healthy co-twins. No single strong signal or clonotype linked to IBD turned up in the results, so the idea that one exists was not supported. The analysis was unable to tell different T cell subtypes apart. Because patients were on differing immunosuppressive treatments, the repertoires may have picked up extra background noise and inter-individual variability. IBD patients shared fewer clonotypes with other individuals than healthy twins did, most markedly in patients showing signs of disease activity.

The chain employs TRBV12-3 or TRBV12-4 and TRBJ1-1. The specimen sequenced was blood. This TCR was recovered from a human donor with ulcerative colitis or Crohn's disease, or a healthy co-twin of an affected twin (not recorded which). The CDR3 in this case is CASSLHWNTEAFF.